One sample yielded the 9 T cell receptor beta chains listed below, sequenced in a study of technical replicates of blood from several donors. The assay was immunoSEQ multiplex PCR, and TCRdb's table has in-frame clones only and misses some. Counted here are more than 65,000 clones, about nine tenths occurring once; the ten biggest clones make up approximately 0.4%. The source material was T cells isolated from PBMCs. The receptors shown here come from a human donor in good health.

This rearrangement joins TRBV28 to TRBJ1-2; TRBD1 aligns across 10 bases. The CDR3 extends over 15 amino acids. Germline-derived CDR1 and CDR2 are MDHEN and SYDVKM. J gave up 6 bases and V 6 bases, and 10 bases lay outside the gene matches. This chain's CDR3 is CASSRPPDRGDGYTF. CDR3 sequence (DNA): TGTGCCAGCAGCCGACCTCCGGACAGGGGGGATGGCTACACCTTC.

The chain carries TRBV29-1 and TRBJ2-5; no clear D. CDR1 is SQVTM, CDR2 ANQGSEA, per germline. The V gene lost 4 bases and the J gene lost 2 bases, with 8 bases spanning the gap. This CDR3 comprises 12 residues. CDR3 in amino acids: CSVVLLQETQYF. CDR3 DNA: TGCAGCGTTGTTCTGCTACAAGAGACCCAGTACTTC. Together with reference TRBV29-1 and TRBJ2-5, the CDR3 gives the full variable domain: SAVISQKPSRDICQRGTSLTIQCQVDSQVTMMFWYRQQPGQSLTLIATANQGSEATYESGFVIDKFPISRPNLTFSTLTVSNMSPEDSSIYLCSVVLLQETQYFGPGTRLLVL.

V and J are TRBV11-3 and TRBJ1-3; possibly TRBD1 for D (5 bases). CDR3 length: 16 amino acids. Trimming removed 4 bases from V and 0 bases from J, with 13 bases in between. Germline-derived CDR1 and CDR2 are SGHNT and YENEEA. This chain's CDR3 is CASSSRDVLSGNTIYF. The CDR3 bases are TGTGCCAGCAGCTCGCGGGACGTCCTCTCTGGAAACACCATATATTTT.

The chain uses TRBV7-3 and TRBJ2-1; D might be TRBD2 (6 bases). The germline V gene encodes CDR1 SGHTA and CDR2 FQGTGA. V was trimmed by 3 bases and J by 3 bases, leaving 12 bases between them. CDR3 length: 15 residues. The CDR3 loop reads CASSFSRENYNEQFF. Here the CDR3 DNA reads TGTGCCAGCAGCTTTTCCCGGGAGAACTACAATGAGCAGTTCTTC.

The V and J genes are TRBV6-5 and TRBJ1-1, with 7 bases identical to TRBD1. J gave up 0 bases and V 6 bases, and 4 bases lay outside the gene matches. Germline loops: CDR1 MNHEY, CDR2 SVGAGI. This CDR3 has 14 residues. The CDR3 DNA sequence: TGTGCCAGCAGCCCCGACAGGGTGAACACTGAAGCTTTCTTT. This encodes CASSPDRVNTEAFF.

This clone was seen once. The CDR3 DNA is TGTGCCAGCAGTCCAGGGACAGGGAATGGCTACACCTTC. It translates to CASSPGTGNGYTF. This chain links TRBV27 with TRBJ1-2; 9 bases line up with TRBD1. The germline CDR1 and CDR2 sequences are MNHEY and SMNVEV (reference sequence). CDR3 size: 13 residues. V dropped 5 bases and J dropped 6; count of bases not matched to a gene: 4.

This clone was counted only a few times. The J gene is TRBJ2-7, the V gene TRBV5-6; 8 positions agree with TRBD2. The germline CDR1 and CDR2 sequences are SGHDT and YYEEEE. The CDR3 loop spans 13 amino acids. V shed 4 bases and J 3 bases; nucleotides not matched to a gene: 3. CDR3 sequence: CASSPGLGYEQYF. Here the CDR3 DNA reads TGTGCCAGCAGCCCGGGACTAGGCTACGAGCAGTACTTC.

V is TRBV5-8 and J is TRBJ1-5, with a tentative D call TRBD1 (5 bases). V lost 4 bases and J 0 bases, leaving 14 bases between the germline ends. Germline CDR1 is SGHTS and CDR2 is YDEGEE. This CDR3 has 16 residues. This CDR3 reads CASSEDRGYSNQPQHF. CDR3 coding DNA: TGTGCCAGCAGCGAAGACAGAGGATATAGCAATCAGCCCCAGCATTTT.

V and J are TRBV6-9 and TRBJ1-1; TRBD1 is a possible D gene (5 bases). This CDR3 contains 14 residues. Trimming pared 8 bases from V and 1 base from J, leaving 14 bases between. From germline, CDR1 is MNHGY and CDR2 SVAAGI. CDR3 DNA sequence: TGTGCCAGCGTGATAGGCCAGGGGAACACTGAAGCTTTCTTT. Its protein product is CASVIGQGNTEAFF.